This T cell receptor beta chain stems from a study of lymphopenia after photon versus proton radiotherapy. V was pared by 5 bases and J by 7 bases, with 8 bases of the junction left unmatched. The germline CDR1 and CDR2 sequences are SNHLY and FYNNEI. The CDR3 covers 14 residues. General study results and limits: A bigger post-nadir fall in TCR diversity correlated inversely with survival time in deceased patients.

Clones were read by immunoSEQ multiplex PCR, and TCRdb kept only the in-frame ones, dropping some. Here the sample spans 30,000 to 40,000 clones, 92% being singletons. About this clone itself: What it binds is not known.

This rearrangement joins TRBV2 to TRBJ1-2; 9 nucleotides align to TRBD1. The receptor was derived from a man aged 60 to 75 with cholangiocarcinoma. Sequencing used peripheral blood, obtained from a patient treated with photon-based radiotherapy. CDR3 DNA sequence: TGTGCCAGCAGTACTACAGGGGGCAGGGGTGGCTACACCTTC. This codes for CASSTTGGRGGYTF.